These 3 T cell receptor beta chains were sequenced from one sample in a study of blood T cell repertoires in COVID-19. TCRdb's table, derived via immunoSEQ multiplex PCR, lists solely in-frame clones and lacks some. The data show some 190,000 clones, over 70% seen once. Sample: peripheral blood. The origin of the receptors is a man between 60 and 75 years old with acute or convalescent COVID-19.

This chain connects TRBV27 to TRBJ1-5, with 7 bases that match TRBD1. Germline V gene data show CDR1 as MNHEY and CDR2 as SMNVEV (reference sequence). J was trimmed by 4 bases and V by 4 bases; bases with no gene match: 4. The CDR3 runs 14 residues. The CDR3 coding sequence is TGTGCCAGCAGTTACCGGGACAGAAATCAGCCCCAGCATTTT. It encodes CASSYRDRNQPQHF.

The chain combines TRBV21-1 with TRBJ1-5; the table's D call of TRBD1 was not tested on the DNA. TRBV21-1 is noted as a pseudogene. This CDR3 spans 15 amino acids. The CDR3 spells CASINDRDSNQPQHF. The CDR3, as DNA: TGTGCCAGCATCAACGACAGGGATAGCAATCAGCCCCAGCATTTT.

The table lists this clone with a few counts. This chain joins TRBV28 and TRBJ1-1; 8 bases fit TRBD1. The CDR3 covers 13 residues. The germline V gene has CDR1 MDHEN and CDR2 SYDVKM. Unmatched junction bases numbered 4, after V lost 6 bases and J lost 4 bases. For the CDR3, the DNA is TGTGCCAGCAGCCACACAGGGGGCACTGAAGCTTTCTTT. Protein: CASSHTGGTEAFF.